This passage covers 7 T cell receptor beta chains from one sample sequenced in a study of blood T cells in healthy people across ages. Alongside a J-beta primer mix, a sample-barcoded 5' primer served in a second PCR lasting roughly 6 to 12 cycles. TCRdb redid the calling of the 5' RACE reads with MiXCR, one entry per CDR3 protein. The sample holds hundreds of thousands of distinct CDR3 sequences; over 20% are singletons and the top ten take 3% to 4.5%. Sequenced material: blood. The receptors originated from a man in his 70s in good health.

In regard to this clonotype: Germline is not matched at one junction end, which may reflect a read error. This CDR3 is CVSSLPTTYEQYF. The CDR3 DNA sequence: TGTGTCAGCAGCTTACCGACTACCTACGAGCAGTACTTC. V usage is TRBV11-2 and J usage is TRBJ2-7, with D possibly matching TRBD2 (5 bases). Germline assignment: CDR1 SGHAT and CDR2 FQNNGV. CDR3 length: 13 amino acids.

V is TRBV6-5 and J is TRBJ2-4; D is tentatively TRBD1 or TRBD2 (5 bases each). The CDR3 totals 15 residues. Germline CDR1 reads MNHEY; CDR2 reads SVGAGI. V lost 7 bases, J lost 3 bases, and 16 bases lay in between. The CDR3 DNA follows: TGTGCCAGCACCGGGACGGGTTTAGGCAAAAACATTCAGTACTTC. Its translation is CASTGTGLGKNIQYF.

The rearrangement uses TRBV12-3 or TRBV12-4 and TRBJ2-3; 9 bases are shared with TRBD2. V lost 1 base and J lost 0; bases outside the gene matches: 2. The CDR3 sequence is 16 residues long. The CDR3 protein is CASSLELAGSTDTQYF. In nucleotides, the CDR3 is TGTGCCAGCAGTTTAGAACTAGCGGGTAGCACAGATACGCAGTATTTT.

The rearrangement links TRBV5-1 to TRBJ2-2; TRBD1 matches at 10 bases. The CDR3 length is 15 residues. The trim removed 5 bases at V and 5 bases at J, leaving 6 bases unmatched. CDR1 and CDR2 (germline): SGHRS, YFSETQ. The CDR3: CASRVRTGGTGELFF. The CDR3 DNA is TGCGCCAGCAGAGTACGGACAGGGGGAACCGGGGAGCTGTTTTTT.

The chain couples TRBV14 to TRBJ1-3; D remains ambiguous. The V end was cut by 7 bases, the J end by 4 bases, with 11 bases between. The CDR3 runs 13 residues. Germline V gene lookup returns CDR1 SGHDN and CDR2 FVKESK. CDR3 region: CASNDKGGNTIYF. The CDR3 coding sequence is TGTGCCAGCAACGATAAAGGGGGAAACACCATATATTTT.

This clonotype was counted between two and nine times. The CDR3 nucleotides read TGTGCCAGCAGTTTTTGGGGGTCCTACGAGCAGTACTTC. Protein product: CASSFWGSYEQYF. The chain combines TRBV27 with TRBJ2-7; tentatively, D is TRBD1 or TRBD2 (5 bases each). V lost 3 bases and J 1 base, leaving 7 bases between the germline ends. The CDR3 has 13 amino acids. CDR1 is MNHEY, CDR2 SMNVEV, per germline (reference sequence).

This chain uses TRBV2 with TRBJ2-3, with a weak D call TRBD2 (5 bases). V gave up 1 base and J gave up 12 bases, with 20 bases separating them. Germline values: CDR1 SNHLY, CDR2 FYNNEI. The CDR3 length is 15 residues. The CDR3 is CASSEGSLDFSYQYF. The CDR3 bases are TGTGCCAGCAGTGAAGGGTCCCTGGACTTCTCCTATCAGTATTTT.